The 21 T cell receptor beta chains in this list originate from one sample, sequenced in a study of response to subunit inactivated influenza vaccine. TCRdb called the RT-PCR reads again in MiXCR, with one record for every CDR3 protein. Among about 780,000 distinct CDR3 sequences listed, less than 20% were seen once. The material sequenced was PBMCs from blood, taken less than 6 days after vaccination. The receptors derive from a man in his fifties who received an inactivated influenza vaccine.

This clonotype was counted between two and nine times. The chain employs TRBV5-1 and TRBJ2-6; 8 bases match TRBD2. V was pared by 4 bases and J by 0 bases, with 15 bases of the junction left unmatched. Germline V gene data show CDR1 as SGHRS and CDR2 as YFSETQ. This CDR3 has 20 amino acids. The CDR3 DNA is TGCGCCAGCAGCCTAAACTCCGCGGGAGGCGGATACTCTGGGGCCAACGTCCTGACTTTC. Protein product: CASSLNSAGGGYSGANVLTF.

This chain joins TRBV29-1 and TRBJ1-1, with 9 bases aligning to TRBD1. With V trimmed by 7 bases and J by 5 bases, 5 bases remained unmatched. Germline V gene lookup returns CDR1 SQVTM and CDR2 ANQGSEA. The length of the CDR3 is 12 residues. This CDR3 is CSADRGETEAFF. CDR3 nucleotides: TGCAGCGCGGACAGGGGCGAGACTGAAGCTTTCTTT.

This clonotype was counted a few times. The CDR3 DNA is TGTGCCAGCAGCTTAGCGGCCAGGGGGCAGCCCCAGCATTTT. The encoded protein is CASSLAARGQPQHF. The rearrangement joins TRBV7-2 to TRBJ1-5; 7 nucleotides align to TRBD1. Germline V CDR1 and CDR2: SGHTA, FQGNSA. J gave up 7 bases and V 0 bases, and 3 bases lay outside the gene matches. The CDR3 loop spans 14 amino acids.

In DNA form, the CDR3 reads TGTGCCAGCAGTTTATCTGTCCGGGTTTCTGGGGCCAACGTCCTGACTTTC. As protein: CASSLSVRVSGANVLTF. J is TRBJ2-6 and V is TRBV27; D is ambiguous. V lost 0 bases to trimming and J lost 1 base, with 10 bases between them. The CDR3 is made up of 17 amino acids. Germline assignment: CDR1 MNHEY and CDR2 SMNVEV (reference sequence). The variable domain in full, completed from reference TRBV27 and TRBJ2-6, reads EAQVTQNPRYLITVTGKKLTVTCSQNMNHEYMSWYRQDPGLGLRQIYYSMNVEVTDKGDVPEGYKVSRKEKRNFPLILESPSPNQTSLYFCASSLSVRVSGANVLTFGAGSRLTVL.

In the case of this clonotype: Compared with germline, one end of the junction differs, possibly owing to a read error. The genes are TRBV24-1 and TRBJ2-1, with TRBD2 matching 9 bases. Germline CDR1 KGHDR, CDR2 SFDVKD. CDR3 size: 18 residues. The CDR3 nucleotides are TGTGCCACCAGTGATTTAGGGCTAGCGGGAAGATCGGGCAATGAGCAGCTCTTC. As protein: CATSDLGLAGRSGNEQLF.

The chain uses TRBV10-3 and TRBJ2-7; 11 bases map to TRBD2. Germline V gene lookup returns CDR1 ENHRY and CDR2 SYGVKD. This CDR3 region has 15 residues. V lost 2 bases to trimming and J lost 7 bases; unmatched junction nucleotides: 7. The CDR3 spells CAISETGLAGGEQYF. CDR3 nucleotide sequence: TGTGCCATCAGTGAGACCGGGCTAGCGGGGGGAGAGCAGTACTTC.

A few counts support this clonotype. This chain connects TRBV4-2 to TRBJ2-1, with TRBD1 identical over 9 bases. The CDR3 spans 13 residues. Germline V gene sequence: CDR1 LGHNA, CDR2 YNFKEQ. V was clipped by 3 bases and J by 9 bases; unmatched bases: 3. CDR3 sequence (DNA): TGTGCCAGCAGCCAGGGACAGGGTACTGAGCAGTTCTTC. Translated: CASSQGQGTEQFF.

The sample holds a few counts of this clonotype. The J gene is TRBJ1-2, the V gene TRBV7-2, with a weak D call TRBD1 (6 bases). The CDR3 has 13 amino acids. With 3 bases removed from V and 9 bases from J, the gap between germline ends came to 14 bases. Germline V CDR1 and CDR2: SGHTA, FQGNSA. The CDR3 nucleotides are TGTGCCAGCAGCTTGCAGGGGTCCTCTAGCTACACCTTC. Translated, it gives CASSLQGSSSYTF.

The CDR3 here is CASNPGQGAADTQYF. The CDR3 bases are TGTGCCAGCAACCCTGGACAGGGGGCAGCAGATACGCAGTATTTT. The chain carries TRBV21-1 and TRBJ2-3; the listed D gene, TRBD1, was not tested against the DNA. TRBV21-1 is given as a pseudogene. This CDR3 region has 15 residues.

CDR3 coding DNA: TGTGCCAGCAGCCCTCGGACTAGCGGGGGCCGGCACACCGGGGAGCTGTTTTTT. Translating gives CASSPRTSGGRHTGELFF. The chain is built from TRBV11-2 and TRBJ2-2; 13 nucleotides line up with TRBD2. The CDR3 sequence is 18 residues long. The germline CDR1 and CDR2 sequences are SGHAT and FQNNGV. The V gene end was trimmed by 5 bases and the J gene end by 3 bases; junction bases not matched to a gene: 9.

The CDR3 bases are TGTGCCAGCAGCCAGGGCCGGACATGGGGGCACTATGGCTACACCTTC. It specifies CASSQGRTWGHYGYTF. This rearrangement joins TRBV3-1 to TRBJ1-2, with D maybe TRBD1 (6 bases). Trimming left V 3 bases short and J 3 bases short, with 17 bases between. Germline CDR1 and CDR2: LGHDT and YNNKEL (reference sequence). This CDR3 contains 16 residues.

This rearrangement joins TRBV9 to TRBJ2-1; D is unresolved. This CDR3 is built from 14 residues. CDR1 is SGDLS and CDR2 is YYNGEE in the germline V gene. V dropped 4 bases and J dropped 7 bases, with 15 bases sitting between them. CDR3 sequence (DNA): TGTGCCAGCAGCCCCTCGGGTAGGCGTAATGAGCAGTTCTTC. Protein product: CASSPSGRRNEQFF.

For the CDR3, the DNA is TGTGCCAGCTCACCTCTTTTTGGGAATGAGCAGTTCTTC. This encodes CASSPLFGNEQFF. The rearrangement joins TRBV18 to TRBJ2-1; no clear D. Trimming left V 3 bases short and J 7 bases short, with 10 bases between. The germline gives CDR1 KGHSH, CDR2 LQKENI. The CDR3 spans 13 residues.

V gene TRBV11-2 combines with J gene TRBJ2-1, with D possibly being TRBD2 (7 bases). Trimming left V 6 bases short and J 2 bases short, with 17 bases between. This CDR3 comprises 16 residues. Looked up from germline, CDR1 is SGHAT and CDR2 is FQNNGV. The CDR3 loop is CASRLGGADAYNEQFF. CDR3 DNA: TGTGCCAGCAGATTGGGGGGGGCCGACGCCTACAATGAGCAGTTCTTC.

This clonotype was counted once. This sequence joins TRBV18 and TRBJ1-4; D is ambiguous. Between the trimmed V and J ends, which lost 0 bases and 8 bases, there was a span of 10 bases. The CDR3 is 14 amino acids. The germline V gene encodes CDR1 KGHSH and CDR2 LQKENI. The CDR3 spells CASSPPSNGEKLFF. The CDR3 nucleotides read TGTGCCAGCTCACCACCTTCCAACGGAGAAAAACTGTTTTTT.

This clonotype was seen only a few times. The V call is TRBV20-1, the J call TRBJ1-1; D is possibly TRBD1 (6 bases). The V end was cut by 5 bases, the J end by 7 bases, with 17 bases between. Germline CDR1 is DFQATT and CDR2 is SNEGSKA (reference sequence). The CDR3 consists of 13 residues. The CDR3: CSALRTDRIEAFF. The CDR3 region has the DNA TGCAGTGCTCTAAGAACCGACAGGATTGAAGCTTTCTTT.

There are a few counts of this clonotype. The chain joins TRBV14 to TRBJ2-1; D is ambiguous. Germline CDR1 and CDR2: SGHDN and FVKESK. This CDR3 region has 12 residues. The V gene lost 1 base and the J gene lost 8 bases, with 6 bases spanning the gap. This CDR3 reads CASSQVWDEQFF. The CDR3 nucleotides read TGTGCCAGCAGCCAAGTATGGGATGAGCAGTTCTTC.

V and J are TRBV5-1 and TRBJ1-1, with D unclear. V lost 2 bases to trimming and J lost 1 base, with 9 bases between them. The germline gives CDR1 SGHRS, CDR2 YFSETQ. The CDR3 extends over 14 amino acids. The CDR3 loop is CASSFIWGNTEAFF. CDR3 bases: TGCGCCAGCAGCTTTATCTGGGGGAACACTGAAGCTTTCTTT.

The chain uses TRBV6-5 and TRBJ2-7, with 10 bases matching TRBD1. The germline CDR1 and CDR2 sequences are MNHEY and SVGAGI. With V trimmed by 2 bases and J by 6 bases, 10 bases remained unmatched. The CDR3 is 16 amino acids. CDR3 DNA: TGTGCCAGCAGTTACGATAGAGGGACAGGGGATCCCGAGCAGTACTTC. It encodes CASSYDRGTGDPEQYF.

The chain employs TRBV28 and TRBJ2-2; TRBD2 aligns across 10 bases. The CDR3 consists of 17 residues. The V gene end was trimmed by 6 bases and the J gene end by 4 bases; junction bases not matched to a gene: 11. Germline V gene lookup returns CDR1 MDHEN and CDR2 SYDVKM. CDR3 loop: CASSFDLGTSVTGELFF. The CDR3 coding sequence is TGTGCCAGCAGCTTCGACCTCGGGACTAGCGTCACCGGGGAGCTGTTTTTT.

The chain combines TRBV27 with TRBJ2-1; D possibly uses TRBD1 or TRBD2 (5 bases each). V lost 4 bases, J lost 6 bases, and 16 bases lay in between. Germline values: CDR1 MNHEY, CDR2 SMNVEV (reference sequence). CDR3 length: 15 amino acids. The DNA for the CDR3 is TGTGCCAGCAGTTCAGGGACCTCTAGGGGCAATGAGCAGTTCTTC. Encoded protein: CASSSGTSRGNEQFF.